Included here is one T cell receptor beta chain sequence, with context. Its cognate antigen is unknown. The entry originates in a study of long-term antiretroviral therapy in people with HIV. Overall study results and limits: At every time point, clones expanded before ART dominated the repertoire.

The authors ran the immunoSEQ assay, v3.0, at survey level. The method was immunoSEQ multiplex PCR; TCRdb's version includes in-frame clones alone and lacks a portion of them. The sample lists about 18,000 clones, about three quarters occurring once. The TCR sequence derives from a woman in her forties with HIV. The sample in question was unsorted PBMCs, obtained at the start of antiretroviral therapy, before treatment.

CDR3 in DNA: TGTGCCAGCAGCTTTCGACAGGGTCACGAGCAGTACTTC. This codes for CASSFRQGHEQYF. This chain joins TRBV9 and TRBJ2-7; 7 bases agree with TRBD1. J lost 5 bases, V lost 4 bases, and 6 bases had no gene match. The length of the CDR3 is 13 residues. Germline values: CDR1 SGDLS, CDR2 YYNGEE. The full variable domain, its missing parts supplied by reference TRBV9 and TRBJ2-7, is DSGVTQTPKHLITATGQRVTLRCSPRSGDLSVYWYQQSLDQGLQFLIQYYNGEERAKGNILERFSAQQFPDLHSELNLSSLELGDSALYFCASSFRQGHEQYFGPGTRLTVT.